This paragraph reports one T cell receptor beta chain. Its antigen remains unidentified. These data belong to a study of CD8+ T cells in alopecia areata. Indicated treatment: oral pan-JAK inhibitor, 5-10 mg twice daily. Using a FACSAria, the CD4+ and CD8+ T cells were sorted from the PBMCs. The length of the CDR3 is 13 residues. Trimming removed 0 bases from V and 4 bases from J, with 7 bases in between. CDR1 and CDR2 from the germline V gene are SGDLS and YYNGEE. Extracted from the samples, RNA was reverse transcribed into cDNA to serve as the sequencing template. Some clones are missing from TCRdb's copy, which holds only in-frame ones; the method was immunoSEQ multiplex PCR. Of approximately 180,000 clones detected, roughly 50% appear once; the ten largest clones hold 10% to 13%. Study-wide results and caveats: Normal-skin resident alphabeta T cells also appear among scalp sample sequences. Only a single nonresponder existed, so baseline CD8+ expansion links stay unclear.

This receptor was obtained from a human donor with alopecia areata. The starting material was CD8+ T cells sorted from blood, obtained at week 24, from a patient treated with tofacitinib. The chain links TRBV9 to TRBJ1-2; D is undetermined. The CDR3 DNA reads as TGTGCCAGCAGCGTAGTACCAGGCTATGGCTACACCTTC. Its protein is CASSVVPGYGYTF.